This entry lists 7 T cell receptor beta chains sequenced from one sample in a study of Graves' ophthalmopathy and Graves' hyperthyroidism (dated by TCRdb to between 2018 and 2020). Sequencing relied on an Illumina HiSeq 2000. For repertoire sequencing, the TCR beta CDR3 regions were amplified from RNA transcripts. HTBI primers and the Qiagen OneStep RT-PCR kit were used in a first-round RT-PCR, which was followed by a second-round multiplex PCR, size selection and purification. TCRdb redid the processing of the public reads, applying fastp at Q25 and MiXCR, and retained in-frame beta chains. Each record represents a unique CDR3 protein, reported with the most common genes and DNA among its rows. The sample table holds roughly 400,000 distinct CDR3 sequences, of which about a sixth were seen once. 2.4% of the sample lies in the top ten. The sample taken for sequencing was peripheral blood. The receptors were sampled from an adult woman with stable Graves' hyperthyroidism.

This clonotype showed up just a few times. J is TRBJ2-3 and V is TRBV3-1, with D possibly matching TRBD2 (5 bases). Trimming pared 2 bases from V and 0 bases from J, leaving 6 bases between. Looked up from germline, CDR1 is LGHDT and CDR2 is YNNKEL (reference sequence). This CDR3 is 14 amino acids long. The CDR3 reads CASSQRGSTDTQYF. CDR3 nucleotide sequence: TGTGCCAGCAGCCAACGGGGAAGCACAGATACGCAGTATTTT.

This clonotype has a count of ten or more. The gene calls are TRBV12-3 or TRBV12-4 and TRBJ1-1; the D is unclear. Trimming shortened V by 3 bases and J by 1 base, and 18 bases separated the two germline ends. This CDR3 contains 17 residues. Here the CDR3 DNA reads TGTGCCAGCAGTTTGCGGCCGAGACCCTTAACGAACACTGAAGCTTTCTTT. It yields the protein CASSLRPRPLTNTEAFF.

This clonotype was counted many times. This rearrangement joins TRBV27 to TRBJ1-1, with 8 bases matching TRBD1. The CDR3 loop spans 14 amino acids. After removal of 6 bases from V and 3 bases from J, the junction contained 6 bases not matched to a gene. Germline V lookup: CDR1 MNHEY, CDR2 SMNVEV (reference sequence). This CDR3 is CASSLGQGYTEAFF. Written as DNA, the CDR3 is TGTGCCAGCAGCCTCGGACAGGGCTACACTGAAGCTTTCTTT.

This clonotype was found many times. The J gene is TRBJ2-5, the V gene TRBV7-2; possibly TRBD2 for D (6 bases). V lost 5 bases, J lost 5 bases, and 18 bases lay in between. The CDR3 is made up of 15 amino acids. Looked up from germline, CDR1 is SGHTA and CDR2 is FQGNSA. DNA of the CDR3: TGTGCCAGCAGCCGACAGACGCGGGGTGGGGAGACCCAGTACTTC. It codes for CASSRQTRGGETQYF. Looking up the rest from reference TRBV7-2 and TRBJ2-5 gives the full variable domain: GAGVSQSPSNKVTEKGKDVELRCDPISGHTALYWYRQSLGQGLEFLIYFQGNSAPDKSGLPSDRFSAERTGGSVSTLTIQRTQQEDSAVYLCASSRQTRGGETQYFGPGTRLLVL.

The chain recombines TRBV12-3 or TRBV12-4 with TRBJ2-7; possible D gene TRBD1, 6 bases. V was trimmed by 9 bases and J by 7 bases, leaving 19 bases between them. The CDR3 contains 13 residues. CDR3 protein: CASWIQGSNEQYF. In DNA form, the CDR3 reads TGTGCCAGTTGGATCCAGGGGTCAAATGAGCAGTACTTC.

This clonotype occurred a few times. V is TRBV18 and J is TRBJ1-6; D gene ambiguous. CDR1 is KGHSH and CDR2 is LQKENI in the germline V gene. The germline V and J ends were trimmed by 1 base and 10 bases, with 11 bases remaining between them. This CDR3 comprises 14 residues. The CDR3 loop is CASSPQAGESPLHF. DNA for the CDR3: TGTGCCAGCTCACCACAAGCGGGCGAGTCACCCCTCCACTTT. The full variable domain, in which reference TRBV18 and TRBJ1-6 provide the parts outside the CDR3, is NAGVMQNPRHLVRRRGQEARLRCSPMKGHSHVYWYRQLPEEGLKFMVYLQKENIIDESGMPKERFSAEFPKEGPSILRIQQVVRGDSAAYFCASSPQAGESPLHFGNGTRLTVT.

The chain uses TRBV20-1 and TRBJ2-5, with a tentative D call TRBD2 (7 bases). The germline gives CDR1 DFQATT, CDR2 SNEGSKA (reference sequence). This CDR3 is 14 amino acids long. With 4 bases removed from V and 5 bases from J, the gap between germline ends came to 17 bases. As DNA, the CDR3 is TGCAGTGCTACGCGGGGGCCCGAGAGGGAGACCCAGTACTTC. This codes for CSATRGPERETQYF.